These 9 T cell receptor beta chains were all obtained from the same sample, sequenced in a study of T cells in Graves' hyperthyroidism and ophthalmopathy. The investigators amplified TCR beta CDR3 regions from RNA transcripts. The HTBI primer set was used in a first-round RT-PCR of the TCR CDR3. TCRdb used MiXCR to reprocess the multiplex PCR reads, holding one entry per CDR3 protein. The profile covers 500,000 to 600,000 distinct CDR3 sequences, with just under 20% appearing a single time and about 50% taken by the ten largest. Sequencing was performed on blood. The receptors stem from a man in his forties with Graves' ophthalmopathy.

The table lists this clonotype with many counts. The rearrangement uses TRBV12-3 or TRBV12-4 and TRBJ2-7, with D possibly being TRBD1 (6 bases). The CDR3 sequence is 13 residues long. Trimming took 3 bases from V and 4 from J, leaving 10 bases between them. DNA for the CDR3: TGTGCCAGCAGTTTGGACAGTCAATACGAGCAGTACTTC. Amino acid sequence: CASSLDSQYEQYF.

The rearrangement links TRBV5-1 to TRBJ1-1, with 7 bases that match TRBD1. V shed 4 bases and J 1 base; nucleotides not matched to a gene: 10. This CDR3 region has 16 residues. Germline V gives CDR1 SGHRS, CDR2 YFSETQ. The CDR3 region is CASSGDRAQWNTEAFF. As DNA, the CDR3 is TGCGCCAGCAGCGGCGACAGGGCCCAATGGAACACTGAAGCTTTCTTT.

This clonotype was seen a few times. The chain joins TRBV7-9 to TRBJ2-3; the D call may be TRBD1 or TRBD2 (5 bases each). This CDR3 spans 13 amino acids. Trimming left V 8 bases short and J 1 base short, with 10 bases between. Germline-derived CDR1 and CDR2 are SEHNR and FQNEAQ (reference sequence). CDR3 sequence reads: CASLRGGTDTQYF. DNA of the CDR3: TGTGCCAGCCTGAGAGGGGGCACAGATACGCAGTATTTT.

This clonotype has at least ten counts. The chain combines TRBV12-3 or TRBV12-4 with TRBJ2-5; D unclear. CDR3 length: 14 residues. The V gene lost 6 bases and the J gene lost 7 bases, with 18 bases spanning the gap. The CDR3 protein is CASSTTPSYLTQYF. The CDR3 coding sequence is TGTGCCAGCAGCACAACCCCCTCATATTTGACCCAGTACTTC.

There are a few counts of this clonotype. V and J are TRBV7-9 and TRBJ2-7; 8 nucleotides line up with TRBD2. The CDR3 extends over 16 amino acids. J lost 1 base, V lost 7 bases, and 12 bases had no gene match. Germline V gene data show CDR1 as SEHNR and CDR2 as FQNEAQ (reference sequence). CDR3 in amino acids: CASTMQAGGDSYEQYF. In nucleotides, the CDR3 is TGTGCCAGCACCATGCAGGCGGGGGGCGATTCCTACGAGCAGTACTTC.

This clonotype has only a few counts. The chain links TRBV20-1 to TRBJ2-7, with 7 bases matching TRBD2. Germline CDR1 and CDR2: DFQATT and SNEGSKA (reference sequence). The CDR3 extends over 12 amino acids. V shed 5 bases, J shed 3 bases, and the junction held 4 bases outside the gene matches. CDR3 sequence reads: CSALPSGYEQYF. The CDR3 DNA reads as TGCAGTGCTTTGCCTAGCGGCTACGAGCAGTACTTC.

This clonotype has a count of ten or more. V gene TRBV20-1 combines with J gene TRBJ1-1, with a possible D match to TRBD1 (6 bases). This CDR3 contains 14 residues. V gave up 7 bases and J gave up 1 base, with 16 bases separating them. CDR1 and CDR2 (germline): DFQATT, SNEGSKA (reference sequence). The CDR3 nucleotides read TGCAGTGTTGAGAACGGCAGGGGGAACACTGAAGCTTTCTTT. It is translated as CSVENGRGNTEAFF.

This clonotype was recorded at least ten times. The gene calls are TRBV7-2 and TRBJ2-2; TRBD2 aligns across 7 bases. Germline-derived CDR1 and CDR2 are SGHTA and FQGNSA. With 5 bases clipped from V and 4 bases from J, the junction kept 10 bases outside the gene matches. This CDR3 is built from 16 residues. DNA of the CDR3: TGTGCCAGCAGCAGCGGCCTAGCGGTTATCACCGGGGAGCTGTTTTTT. It translates to CASSSGLAVITGELFF.

This clonotype has only a few counts. This chain links TRBV20-1 with TRBJ2-1, with D possibly called TRBD1 or TRBD2 (5 bases each). This CDR3 spans 15 amino acids. Trimming removed 3 bases from V and 0 bases from J, with 12 bases in between. The germline gives CDR1 DFQATT, CDR2 SNEGSKA (reference sequence). CDR3 bases: TGCAGTGCTAGGCCAGCGGACATCTCCTACAATGAGCAGTTCTTC. It translates to CSARPADISYNEQFF.